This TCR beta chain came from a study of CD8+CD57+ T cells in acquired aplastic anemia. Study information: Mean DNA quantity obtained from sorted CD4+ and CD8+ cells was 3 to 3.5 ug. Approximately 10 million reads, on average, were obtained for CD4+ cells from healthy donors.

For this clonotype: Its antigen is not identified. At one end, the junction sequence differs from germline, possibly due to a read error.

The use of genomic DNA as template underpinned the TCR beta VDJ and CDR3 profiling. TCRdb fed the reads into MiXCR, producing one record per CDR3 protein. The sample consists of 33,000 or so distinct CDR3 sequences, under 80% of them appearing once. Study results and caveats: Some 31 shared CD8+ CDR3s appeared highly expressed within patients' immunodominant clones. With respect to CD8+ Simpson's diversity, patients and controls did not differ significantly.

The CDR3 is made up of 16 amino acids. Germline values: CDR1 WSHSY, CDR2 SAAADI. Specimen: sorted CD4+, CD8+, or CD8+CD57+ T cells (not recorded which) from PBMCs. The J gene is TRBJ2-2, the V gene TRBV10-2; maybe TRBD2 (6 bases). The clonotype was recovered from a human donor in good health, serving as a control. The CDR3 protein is CASSVEWRDTTGELFF. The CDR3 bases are TGTGCCAGCAGCGTAGAGTGGAGGGATACCACCGGGGAGCTGTTTTTT.